The 24 T cell receptor beta chains in this list originate from one sample, sequenced in a study of regulatory T cells in long-lasting Graves disease. Regarding time point: newly diagnosed GD, antithyroid drugs for less than 3 months. Researchers made the TCR library from RNA that was extracted from PBMCs. To make TCR beta libraries, researchers used iRepertoire HTBI primers and Arm-PCR of CDR3 regions. MiXCR, run by TCRdb on the multiplex PCR reads, gives a single entry per CDR3 protein. The repertoire includes fewer than 350,000 distinct CDR3 sequences, 15% to 20% of them detected once, and 38% sits in the top ten. The specimen comprised peripheral blood mononuclear cells (PBMCs), sampled at new diagnosis, from a patient treated with antithyroid drugs. Receptor source: a female donor with Graves disease.

This clonotype was observed many times. The rearrangement joins TRBV20-1 to TRBJ2-7, with D unclear. Trimming took 3 bases from V and 2 from J, leaving 11 bases between them. The CDR3 loop spans 13 amino acids. CDR1 and CDR2 from the germline V gene are DFQATT and SNEGSKA (reference sequence). Written as DNA, the CDR3 is TGCAGTGCTAGGCTTGGGGTAACCTACGAGCAGTACTTC. Amino acids: CSARLGVTYEQYF.

This clonotype was counted at least ten times. The CDR3 is CSARVSGGNYEQYF. The CDR3 DNA reads as TGCAGTGCTAGGGTATCGGGAGGGAACTACGAGCAGTACTTC. V gene TRBV20-1 combines with J gene TRBJ2-7, with 8 positions matching TRBD2. J lost 3 bases, V lost 3 bases, and 7 bases had no gene match. CDR3 length equals 14 residues. Germline V gene lookup returns CDR1 DFQATT and CDR2 SNEGSKA (reference sequence).

This clonotype showed up many times. V gene TRBV28 combines with J gene TRBJ2-2; D uncertain. V was clipped by 5 bases and J by 6 bases, with 10 bases between them. The CDR3 contains 13 residues. In germline, CDR1 is MDHEN, CDR2 SYDVKM. In DNA form, the CDR3 reads TGTGCCAGCAGTCCGCCCCCAGCCGGGGAGCTGTTTTTT. Encoded protein: CASSPPPAGELFF.

This clonotype was recorded many times. The chain employs TRBV6-2 or TRBV6-3 and TRBJ2-7; 7 bases align to TRBD1. This CDR3 is built from 13 residues. V dropped 5 bases and J dropped 3; count of bases not matched to a gene: 4. Germline V CDR1 and CDR2: MNHEY, SVGEGT. As DNA, the CDR3 is TGTGCCAGCAGTGGACAGGAGAACTACGAGCAGTACTTC. Amino acid sequence: CASSGQENYEQYF.

This clonotype was recorded at least ten times. The J gene is TRBJ2-3, the V gene TRBV7-3; the D call may be TRBD1 or TRBD2 (5 bases each). Germline CDR1 reads SGHTA; CDR2 reads FQGTGA. The CDR3 spans 14 residues. V shed 5 bases and J shed 2 bases, with 11 bases lying between them. The CDR3 DNA reads TGTGCCAGCAGCCTAGTGGGACCCACAGATACGCAGTATTTT. Translation: CASSLVGPTDTQYF.

The rearrangement uses TRBV11-2 and TRBJ2-7; D gene ambiguous. V lost 1 base and J lost 0, with 10 bases in between. The germline gives CDR1 SGHAT, CDR2 FQNNGV. The CDR3 covers 15 residues. The CDR3 region is CASSLGVADSYEQYF. Here the CDR3 DNA reads TGTGCCAGCAGCTTAGGCGTGGCAGACTCCTACGAGCAGTACTTC.

This clonotype has ten or more counts. J is TRBJ2-2 and V is TRBV29-1; 11 bases match TRBD2. V shed 3 bases, J shed 6 bases, and the junction held 6 bases outside the gene matches. Germline V gene sequence: CDR1 SQVTM, CDR2 ANQGSEA. The CDR3 is made up of 15 amino acids. The CDR3 spells CSVDSGREQSGELFF. CDR3 coding DNA: TGCAGCGTTGATAGCGGGAGGGAGCAATCCGGGGAGCTGTTTTTT.

This clonotype was counted at least ten times. The V call is TRBV27, the J call TRBJ2-7; 10 positions agree with TRBD1. V lost 5 bases to trimming and J lost 9 bases; unmatched junction nucleotides: 10. The CDR3 is 14 amino acids. CDR1 and CDR2 from the germline V gene are MNHEY and SMNVEV (reference sequence). The CDR3 spells CASSQTGGYPVQYF. The CDR3 coding sequence is TGTGCCAGCAGTCAGACAGGGGGCTACCCTGTGCAGTACTTC.

The chain carries TRBV19 and TRBJ2-3; 14 positions match TRBD2. From germline, CDR1 is LNHDA and CDR2 SQIVND (reference sequence). The CDR3 loop spans 18 amino acids. The V gene end was trimmed by 5 bases and the J gene end by 3 bases; junction bases not matched to a gene: 10. CDR3 nucleotide sequence: TGTGCCAGTAGTTCTTCCGGGACTAGCGGGAGCCCGACAGATACGCAGTATTTT. Residues: CASSSSGTSGSPTDTQYF.

This clonotype showed up many times. V and J are TRBV2 and TRBJ2-1; 10 positions agree with TRBD2. V lost 4 bases and J lost 8; bases outside the gene matches: 8. The CDR3 consists of 15 residues. Germline CDR1 and CDR2: SNHLY and FYNNEI. The CDR3 region is CASSVASGSLDEQFF. The CDR3 DNA follows: TGTGCCAGCAGTGTGGCTAGCGGGAGTCTGGATGAGCAGTTCTTC. Full variable domain (remainder filled in from reference TRBV2 and TRBJ2-1): EPEVTQTPSHQVTQMGQEVILRCVPISNHLYFYWYRQILGQKVEFLVSFYNNEISEKSEIFDDQFSVERPDGSNFTLKIRSTKLEDSAMYFCASSVASGSLDEQFFGPGTRLTVL.

This clonotype was seen a handful of times. Here the CDR3 omits its conserved ending phenylalanine or tryptophan, so a read error is the likely source. V usage is TRBV2 and J usage is TRBJ2-5, with D perhaps matching TRBD1 (5 bases). CDR3 length: 14 residues. Trimming took 5 bases from V and 7 from J, leaving 17 bases between them. Germline loops: CDR1 SNHLY, CDR2 FYNNEI. CDR3 residues: CASSPRVQVLTQYL. CDR3 DNA: TGTGCCAGCAGTCCCAGGGTCCAAGTGTTGACCCAGTACCTC.

This clonotype was counted at least ten times. The gene calls are TRBV11-1 and TRBJ1-1, with D uncertain. Trimming removed 4 bases from V and 3 bases from J, with 6 bases in between. In germline, CDR1 is SGHAT, CDR2 FQDESV (reference sequence). The CDR3 runs 12 residues. Here the CDR3 reads CASSYGDTEAFF. Here the CDR3 DNA reads TGTGCCAGCAGCTATGGGGACACTGAAGCTTTCTTT.

As regards this clonotype: A much larger clone sits a single nucleotide away, making a read error possible. This chain connects TRBV30 to TRBJ1-5; D may be TRBD1 (6 bases). Trimming cost V 6 bases and J 5 bases, with 14 bases left between them. The CDR3 runs 13 residues. CDR1 GTSNPN and CDR2 SVGIG come from the germline V gene (reference sequence). CDR3 sequence: CACSTGTDQPQHF. CDR3 nucleotides: TGTGCCTGTAGTACAGGGACCGATCAGCCCCAGCATTTT.

This clonotype was found many times. Written as DNA, the CDR3 is TGTGCCAGCTCACCACCTTATGACACTGAAGCTTTCTTT. This codes for CASSPPYDTEAFF. The genes are TRBV18 and TRBJ1-1; D gene unclear. CDR3 length: 13 amino acids. Germline V gene sequence: CDR1 KGHSH, CDR2 LQKENI. Trimming removed 0 bases at V and 3 bases at J, with 5 bases between.

There are a few counts of this clonotype. The junction differs from germline at one of its ends, possibly a read error. The J gene is TRBJ2-2, the V gene TRBV7-6; D might be TRBD2 (6 bases). Germline V gene data show CDR1 as SGHVS and CDR2 as FNYEAQ. This CDR3 comprises 17 residues. CDR3 residues: CASSLGPGLMNTGEPFF. CDR3 sequence (DNA): TGTGCCAGCAGCTTAGGTCCGGGACTGATGAACACCGGGGAGCCGTTTTTT.

In this sample, this clonotype turned up many times. The chain is built from TRBV11-1 and TRBJ2-2; no clear D gene. Trimming took off 1 base at V and 6 bases at J, with 6 bases between the two ends. CDR3 length equals 13 residues. Germline lookup yields CDR1 SGHAT and CDR2 FQDESV (reference sequence). Written as DNA, the CDR3 is TGTGCCAGCAGCTTAGTCCAATCCGGGGAGCTGTTTTTT. The encoded protein is CASSLVQSGELFF.

This clonotype occurred many times. J is TRBJ2-1 and V is TRBV6-2 or TRBV6-3; the D is unclear. Trimming shortened V by 7 bases and J by 5 bases, and 12 bases separated the two germline ends. Germline assignment: CDR1 MNHEY and CDR2 SVGEGT. The CDR3 has 13 amino acids. The CDR3 DNA reads TGTGCCAGCAAATGGACGGCGAACAATGAGCAGTTCTTC. Its translation is CASKWTANNEQFF.

The J gene is TRBJ2-7, the V gene TRBV3-1; 14 bases line up with TRBD2. The V segment lost 3 bases and the J segment 3 bases; nucleotides outside the gene matches: 4. The length of the CDR3 is 16 residues. CDR1 LGHDT and CDR2 YNNKEL come from the germline V gene (reference sequence). The CDR3, as DNA: TGTGCCAGCAGCCAGGGACTAGCGGGAGAGATCTACGAGCAGTACTTC. Residues: CASSQGLAGEIYEQYF.

This clonotype appeared a few times. J is TRBJ1-5 and V is TRBV5-5; TRBD1 matches 7 bases. The CDR3 contains 14 residues. V shed 0 bases and J 6 bases; nucleotides not matched to a gene: 3. From germline, CDR1 is SGHKS and CDR2 YYEKEE (reference sequence). The CDR3 loop is CASSLGRTGQPQHF. The CDR3 DNA sequence: TGTGCCAGCAGCTTGGGGAGGACAGGTCAGCCCCAGCATTTT.

This clonotype has at least ten counts. The V gene is TRBV6-5, the J gene TRBJ2-6; the D is unclear. Per germline, CDR1 MNHEY and CDR2 SVGAGI. Trimming shortened V by 2 bases and J by 2 bases, and 19 bases separated the two germline ends. CDR3 length: 19 residues. The CDR3 reads CASSYRGLGRLPGANVLTF. The DNA for the CDR3 is TGTGCCAGCAGTTACCGAGGCCTGGGCCGACTTCCTGGGGCCAACGTCCTGACTTTC.

At least ten counts were recorded for this clonotype. The CDR3 DNA reads as TGTGCTAGTGGTTTGTCAACAGGTTACGAGCAGTACTTC. This codes for CASGLSTGYEQYF. V usage is TRBV12-5 and J usage is TRBJ2-7; the D gene is possibly TRBD1 (5 bases). The ends were cut back, 2 bases at V and 4 bases at J, with 9 bases in the middle. Germline CDR1 is LGHNT and CDR2 is FRNRAP. CDR3 size: 13 residues.

Ten or more counts support this clonotype. The gene calls are TRBV7-8 and TRBJ1-2; D gene unclear. V lost 8 bases to trimming and J lost 6 bases, with 16 bases between them. Germline lookup yields CDR1 SGHVS and CDR2 FQNEAQ. This CDR3 region has 13 residues. The CDR3 loop is CASGINRGDGYTF. The CDR3 nucleotides are TGTGCCAGCGGCATCAACCGCGGCGATGGCTACACCTTC.

The chain joins TRBV20-1 to TRBJ2-5; a possible D gene is TRBD1 (5 bases). The germline V and J ends were trimmed by 1 base and 2 bases, with 11 bases remaining between them. This CDR3 region has 14 residues. Germline V gives CDR1 DFQATT, CDR2 SNEGSKA (reference sequence). For the CDR3, the DNA is TGCAGTGCTAGAGTATTGACAGAACAAGAGACCCAGTACTTC. Translation: CSARVLTEQETQYF.

The CDR3 DNA sequence: TGTGCCTGGAGTGTACGGAAGTCGGAGACCCAGTACTTC. This codes for CAWSVRKSETQYF. The chain combines TRBV7-2 with TRBJ2-5; no firm D call. Germline V gives CDR1 SGHTA, CDR2 FQGNSA. V was pared by 11 bases and J by 5 bases, with 18 bases between. CDR3 length: 13 amino acids.